Presented here are 14 T cell receptor beta chains from one specimen sequenced in a study of shared clonotypes between healthy human individuals. Assay: immunoSEQ multiplex PCR; the TCRdb copy retains only in-frame clones and omits some. The repertoire holds about 600,000 clones, with around 97% as singletons. The sequenced sample was naive CD4+ T cells sorted from blood. The subset: CD45RA+ positively selected. The receptors were sampled from a woman in her twenties or thirties in good health.

The chain is built from TRBV28 and TRBJ1-5; D is perhaps TRBD1 (5 bases). Germline CDR1 MDHEN, CDR2 SYDVKM. Trimming took off 9 bases at V and 1 base at J, with 13 bases between the two ends. The CDR3 is 14 residues long. The CDR3: CASFDPGSNQPQHF. DNA for the CDR3: TGTGCCAGTTTCGACCCAGGGAGCAATCAGCCCCAGCATTTT.

V is TRBV5-6 and J is TRBJ2-5; D perhaps matches TRBD1 (6 bases). CDR1 and CDR2 from the germline V gene are SGHDT and YYEEEE. The CDR3 is made up of 13 amino acids. V lost 4 bases to trimming and J lost 2 bases, with 9 bases between them. The chain's CDR3 is CASSRDRQETQYF. CDR3 DNA: TGTGCCAGCAGCCGAGACAGGCAAGAGACCCAGTACTTC.

This clone was counted once. The chain employs TRBV10-3 and TRBJ1-2, with D perhaps matching TRBD1 (5 bases). The CDR3 contains 14 residues. From germline, CDR1 is ENHRY and CDR2 SYGVKD. The germline V and J ends were trimmed by 3 bases and 2 bases, with 10 bases remaining between them. CDR3 sequence reads: CAISDWAGNYGYTF. The CDR3, as DNA: TGTGCCATCAGTGATTGGGCAGGGAACTATGGCTACACCTTC.

V and J are TRBV18 and TRBJ2-4; 8 nucleotides align to TRBD2. CDR3 length: 18 amino acids. Germline V gene lookup returns CDR1 KGHSH and CDR2 LQKENI. V lost 3 bases, J lost 3 bases, and 13 bases stayed unmatched. CDR3: CASSPFISGKSVKNIQYF. The CDR3 region has the DNA TGTGCCAGCTCACCTTTCATTAGCGGGAAGTCGGTCAAAAACATTCAGTACTTC. Using reference TRBV18 and TRBJ2-4 for the parts outside the CDR3, the full variable domain is NAGVMQNPRHLVRRRGQEARLRCSPMKGHSHVYWYRQLPEEGLKFMVYLQKENIIDESGMPKERFSAEFPKEGPSILRIQQVVRGDSAAYFCASSPFISGKSVKNIQYFGAGTRLSVL.

This chain uses TRBV5-1 with TRBJ2-5; TRBD2 matches at 8 bases. Germline V gene lookup returns CDR1 SGHRS and CDR2 YFSETQ. The CDR3 consists of 15 residues. With 0 bases clipped from V and 5 bases from J, the junction kept 6 bases outside the gene matches. CDR3 bases: TGCGCCAGCAGCTTGGCAGCGGGAGTTAGGGAGACCCAGTACTTC. It encodes CASSLAAGVRETQYF. The variable domain in full, with the rest retrieved from reference TRBV5-1 and TRBJ2-5, is KAGVTQTPRYLIKTRGQQVTLSCSPISGHRSVSWYQQTPGQGLQFLFEYFSETQRNKGNFPGRFSGRQFSNSRSEMNVSTLELGDSALYLCASSLAAGVRETQYFGPGTRLLVL.

The chain recombines TRBV27 with TRBJ2-2; D could derive from TRBD1 or TRBD2 (5 bases each). Trimming removed 7 bases at V and 0 bases at J, with 12 bases between. CDR1 MNHEY and CDR2 SMNVEV come from the germline V gene (reference sequence). The CDR3 is made up of 15 amino acids. CDR3 protein: CASTYGAANTGELFF. The CDR3 DNA reads as TGTGCCAGCACCTACGGGGCTGCGAACACCGGGGAGCTGTTTTTT.

This CDR3 is CAGGGYEQYF. The DNA of the CDR3 is TGTGCCGGGGGGGGCTACGAGCAGTACTTC. The rearrangement uses TRBV27 and TRBJ2-7; 7 bases fit TRBD2. CDR1 and CDR2 from the germline V gene are MNHEY and SMNVEV (reference sequence). V lost 11 bases to trimming and J lost 3 bases; unmatched junction nucleotides: 1. This CDR3 is 10 amino acids long.

V and J are TRBV2 and TRBJ1-1, with D possibly TRBD1 on 5 matching bases. This CDR3 has 15 amino acids. CDR1 and CDR2 from the germline V gene are SNHLY and FYNNEI. V lost 3 bases, J lost 5 bases, and 16 bases lay in between. The CDR3 region has the DNA TGTGCCAGCAGTGACCGACAGACTTGGGAGACTGAAGCTTTCTTT. Its translation: CASSDRQTWETEAFF.

The rearrangement joins TRBV7-2 to TRBJ2-7, with D possibly TRBD2 on 5 matching bases. The CDR3 totals 16 residues. Germline-derived CDR1 and CDR2 are SGHTA and FQGNSA. Trimming took 1 base from V and 5 from J, leaving 18 bases between them. The CDR3 sequence: CASSLGLPAAVHEQYF. In DNA form, the CDR3 reads TGTGCCAGCAGCTTAGGACTCCCAGCGGCCGTCCACGAGCAGTACTTC. Drawing the rest from reference TRBV7-2 and TRBJ2-7, the complete variable domain is GAGVSQSPSNKVTEKGKDVELRCDPISGHTALYWYRQSLGQGLEFLIYFQGNSAPDKSGLPSDRFSAERTGGSVSTLTIQRTQQEDSAVYLCASSLGLPAAVHEQYFGPGTRLTVT.

V usage is TRBV7-8 and J usage is TRBJ1-5; TRBD1 is a possible D gene (6 bases). Trimming pared 2 bases from V and 2 bases from J, leaving 16 bases between. This CDR3 region has 17 residues. Germline loops: CDR1 SGHVS, CDR2 FQNEAQ. CDR3 sequence: CASSLLGGPGGNQPQHF. The CDR3 region has the DNA TGTGCCAGCAGCTTATTGGGGGGGCCAGGGGGCAATCAGCCCCAGCATTTT.

This chain links TRBV27 with TRBJ2-1, with 9 bases matching TRBD2. After removal of 7 bases from V and 3 bases from J, the junction contained 7 bases not matched to a gene. Germline V gene data show CDR1 as MNHEY and CDR2 as SMNVEV (reference sequence). This CDR3 is 15 amino acids long. CDR3 DNA: TGTGCCAGCACTATTAGCGGGAGCCTCTACAATGAGCAGTTCTTC. It codes for CASTISGSLYNEQFF.

The V gene is TRBV30, the J gene TRBJ2-5; the match to TRBD2 covers 7 bases. The CDR3 has 13 amino acids. Germline assignment: CDR1 GTSNPN and CDR2 SVGIG (reference sequence). After removal of 1 base from V and 5 bases from J, the junction contained 4 bases not matched to a gene. The CDR3 sequence is CAWSGGGRETQYF. CDR3 nucleotide sequence: TGTGCCTGGAGTGGCGGGGGTAGGGAGACCCAGTACTTC.

The J gene is TRBJ2-4, the V gene TRBV7-2; 8 positions agree with TRBD1. The CDR3 has 14 amino acids. Germline-derived CDR1 and CDR2 are SGHTA and FQGNSA. Unmatched junction bases numbered 7, after V lost 6 bases and J lost 6 bases. The CDR3, as DNA: TGTGCCAGCAGGCCGACAGGGGTTGGAAACATTCAGTACTTC. Translation gives CASRPTGVGNIQYF.

This sequence joins TRBV27 and TRBJ1-2; 7 positions match TRBD1. Trimming took 4 bases from V and 1 from J; bases not matched to a gene: 12. In germline, CDR1 is MNHEY, CDR2 SMNVEV (reference sequence). CDR3 length equals 17 residues. DNA for the CDR3: TGTGCCAGCAGTTCTCTTTTTCGGGGACAGCGTAACTATGGCTACACCTTC. Protein sequence: CASSSLFRGQRNYGYTF.